The entry below describes one T cell receptor (beta chain). This clonotype was counted a few times. What antigen it recognizes has not been identified. Per-base quality was not reported, and no clone a single base away is much larger than it. The data belong to a study of post-analysis software for immune sequencing data (dated by TCRdb to between 2015 and 2016). Study-level background: Relapsing-remitting, secondary progressive and progressive-relapsing multiple sclerosis were recorded as disease courses, and subtype annotation was lacking for some patients. The patient repertoires were set against around eleven previously published healthy control repertoires from donors whose ages ranged from roughly 6 to 25 years. A subset of samples was prepared in parallel using single-end sample barcoding, then pooled and co-amplified after Illumina adapter ligation. The paper's findings and limits, for the study overall: Compared with controls, multiple sclerosis patients had significantly lower normalized Chao1 diversity, a finding suggesting substantial peripheral T-cell clonal expansion. Significantly higher frequencies in patients than in controls were found for about five TRBV segments, including TRBV5-6, TRBV5-1 and TRBV20-1. The control group was slightly older than the multiple sclerosis patient group. When samples were clustered directly using the F measure, samples prepared in the same batch co-clustered strongly, which prompted a batch-effect correction.

Receptor libraries were prepared by PCR. This sample was sequenced with an Illumina HiSeq 2500. To reduce PCR and sequencing biases, unique molecular identifiers were built into the TCR beta cDNA libraries. Per 1 to 10 million input T cells, some 500,000 cDNA molecules were obtained, such that each molecule approximated one T cell. Patient libraries were prepared and sequenced with the same protocol used for the earlier healthy control dataset. Samples belonging to the same batch were prepared together, multiplexed and sequenced on a shared HiSeq lane. As for the original processing: MIGEC handled the raw barcoded reads, throwing out single-read molecular identifier groups before consensus assembly and CDR3 extraction. VDJtools was used for post-analysis of the clonotype tables, with diversity normalized by down-sampling every dataset to the smallest sample size. Repertoire overlap clustering matched CDR3 amino acid but not nucleotide sequences to correct batch-related cross-sample contamination. In-frame beta chains were kept once TCRdb had trimmed the public reads at Q25 with fastp and called clones with MiXCR. Each CDR3 protein gets just one entry, which takes the most common genes and DNA from the rows behind it. The V and J calls, along with clone size, are taken from TCRdb and not from the paper's own processing. The sample table shows hundreds of thousands of distinct CDR3 sequences, and roughly 40% are seen once. The ten largest clones represent around 1.7% of the sample.

The CDR3 contains 16 residues, cysteine and phenylalanine counted. The read is trimmed to its CDR3 DNA, 48 bases read in frame from base 1. A distance of 16 bases separates the germline ends of V and J, which lose 4 bases and 1 base respectively. To demonstrate the VDJtools post-analysis software, TCR beta repertoires were profiled from the peripheral blood of roughly 12 young patients with multiple sclerosis. The multiple sclerosis patients were children and adolescents ranging in age from roughly 6 to 15 years. Sample: blood. The sequence derives from a girl aged 5 to 17 with multiple sclerosis. The chain is assembled from TRBV12-3 or TRBV12-4 and TRBJ1-1; matching of 6 bases hints at TRBD1 as the D gene. Here is the DNA: TGTGCCAGCAGTTCCTCTCTAGGACAGACGAACACTGAAGCTTTCTTT. It encodes CASSSSLGQTNTEAFF.